The 7 T cell receptor beta chains reported below all come from one sample, sequenced in a study of T-cell reconstitution after alpha-beta-depleted transplantation in children. Molecular barcoding with unique molecular identifiers was used for the TCRbeta library. TCRdb itself ran the PCR reads through MiXCR, one entry per CDR3 protein. The data contain about 870,000 distinct CDR3 sequences, 15% to 20% of them singletons. The sample consisted of PBMCs, mostly from graft donor cells, taken 360 days after TCRalphabeta/CD19-depleted stem cell transplant. These TCRs come from a male patient younger than 18 who had a stem cell transplant for acute lymphoblastic leukemia, so the T cells may come from the graft donor.

This rearrangement joins TRBV9 to TRBJ1-3; no reliable D call. CDR3 size: 16 residues. Germline CDR1 and CDR2: SGDLS and YYNGEE. Trimming removed 3 bases from V and 0 bases from J, with 13 bases in between. CDR3 nucleotides: TGTGCCAGCAGCGACCCCCCGGAGGTCTCTGGAAACACCATATATTTT. Translated, it gives CASSDPPEVSGNTIYF.

The rearrangement links TRBV29-1 to TRBJ2-2; 8 positions agree with TRBD2. Germline CDR1 and CDR2: SQVTM and ANQGSEA. The CDR3 is 13 residues long. The CDR3 loop is CTGGVPNTGELFF. For the CDR3, the DNA is TGCACCGGGGGGGTCCCCAACACCGGGGAGCTGTTTTTT.

CDR3 nucleotides: TGCGCCAGCAGCCAAGCGGACAAGCAAGAGACCCAGTACTTC. It specifies CASSQADKQETQYF. V and J are TRBV4-1 and TRBJ2-5; possible D gene TRBD1, 5 bases. Germline V gene lookup returns CDR1 MGHRA and CDR2 YSYEKL. V was clipped by 1 base and J by 2 bases, with 8 bases between them. The CDR3 contains 14 residues.

The chain carries TRBV20-1 and TRBJ2-3; 7 bases are shared with TRBD2. V lost 2 bases and J lost 0; bases outside the gene matches: 14. Per the germline V gene, CDR1 is DFQATT and CDR2 is SNEGSKA (reference sequence). This CDR3 is built from 18 residues. The CDR3: CSARLVGGSGSSTDTQYF. The DNA of the CDR3 is TGCAGTGCTAGATTAGTTGGTGGTAGCGGGTCTAGCACAGATACGCAGTATTTT.

This clonotype was found many times. CDR3 residues: CASTYSRGWGEETQYF. CDR3 DNA: TGCGCCAGCACCTATAGCCGGGGGTGGGGCGAGGAGACCCAGTACTTC. The V and J genes are TRBV5-1 and TRBJ2-5; D might be TRBD2 (6 bases). The V end was cut by 6 bases, the J end by 5 bases, with 23 bases between. CDR1 is SGHRS, CDR2 YFSETQ, per germline. This CDR3 has 16 amino acids. Based on the CDR3 plus reference TRBV5-1 and TRBJ2-5, the full variable domain is KAGVTQTPRYLIKTRGQQVTLSCSPISGHRSVSWYQQTPGQGLQFLFEYFSETQRNKGNFPGRFSGRQFSNSRSEMNVSTLELGDSALYLCASTYSRGWGEETQYFGPGTRLLVL.

This clonotype appeared a few times. The gene calls are TRBV20-1 and TRBJ1-5; TRBD1 is a possible D gene (5 bases). Looked up from germline, CDR1 is DFQATT and CDR2 is SNEGSKA (reference sequence). The CDR3 is 15 residues long. V was cut by 3 bases and J by 3 bases, with 15 bases left in between. The CDR3 spells CSASPGVSNNQPQHF. As DNA, the CDR3 is TGCAGTGCTAGTCCGGGGGTCTCCAACAATCAGCCCCAGCATTTT.

In its sample, this clonotype was seen a few times. The chain links TRBV5-1 to TRBJ2-5, with D possibly matching TRBD2 (5 bases). This CDR3 comprises 14 residues. CDR1 SGHRS and CDR2 YFSETQ come from the germline V gene. V lost 4 bases and J 5 bases, leaving 15 bases between the germline ends. The CDR3 DNA is TGCGCCAGCAGCCCGAAGAGTTCGGGGGAGACCCAGTACTTC. Encoded protein: CASSPKSSGETQYF.